This T cell receptor beta chain was profiled in a study of control samples from healthy donors and cancer patients. Germline V gene data show CDR1 as SQVTM and CDR2 as ANQGSEA. The CDR3 totals 13 residues. The germline V and J ends were trimmed by 4 bases and 0 bases, with 7 bases remaining between them. Assay: immunoSEQ multiplex PCR; the TCRdb copy retains only in-frame clones and omits some. The sample shows over 150,000 clones, 95% to 96% of them seen only once. The rearrangement uses TRBV29-1 and TRBJ2-1, with a weak D call TRBD1 (6 bases). The sample taken for sequencing was blood. This sequence originates from a woman under 40 in good health. The CDR3 DNA follows: TGCAGCGTTGGGACAGACTCCTACAATGAGCAGTTCTTC. It encodes CSVGTDSYNEQFF.